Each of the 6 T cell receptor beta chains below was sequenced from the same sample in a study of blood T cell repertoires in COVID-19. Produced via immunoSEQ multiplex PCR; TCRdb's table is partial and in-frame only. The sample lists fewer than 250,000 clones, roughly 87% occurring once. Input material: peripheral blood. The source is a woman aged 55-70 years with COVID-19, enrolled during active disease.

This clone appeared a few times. CDR3 nucleotide sequence: TGTGCCAGCAGATCAGCGCCGCCCAGCTCCTACAATGAGCAGTTCTTC. Protein: CASRSAPPSSYNEQFF. This chain links TRBV28 with TRBJ2-1; no definite D call. Trimming removed 6 bases from V and 0 bases from J, with 15 bases in between. Germline CDR1 and CDR2: MDHEN and SYDVKM. This CDR3 spans 16 amino acids.

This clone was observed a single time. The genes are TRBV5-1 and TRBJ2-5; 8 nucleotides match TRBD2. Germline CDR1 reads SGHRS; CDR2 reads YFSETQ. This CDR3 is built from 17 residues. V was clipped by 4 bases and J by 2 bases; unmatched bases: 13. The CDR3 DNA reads TGCGCCAGCAGCCTTGGTGTGGCTAGCGGGTTTCAAGAGACCCAGTACTTC. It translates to CASSLGVASGFQETQYF.

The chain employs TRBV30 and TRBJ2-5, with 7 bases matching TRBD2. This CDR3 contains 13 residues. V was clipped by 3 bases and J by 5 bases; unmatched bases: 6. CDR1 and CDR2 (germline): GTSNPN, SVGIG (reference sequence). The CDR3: CAWRGRGRETQYF. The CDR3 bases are TGTGCCTGGAGAGGGAGGGGCAGGGAGACCCAGTACTTC. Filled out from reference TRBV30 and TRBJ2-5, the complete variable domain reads SQTIHQWPATLVQPVGSPLSLECTVEGTSNPNLYWYRQAAGRGLQLLFYSVGIGQISSEVPQNLSASRPQDRQFILSSKKLLLSDSGFYLCAWRGRGRETQYFGPGTRLLVL.

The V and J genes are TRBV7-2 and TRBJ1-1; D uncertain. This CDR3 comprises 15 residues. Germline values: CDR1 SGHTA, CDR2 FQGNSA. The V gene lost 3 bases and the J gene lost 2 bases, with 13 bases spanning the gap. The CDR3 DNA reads TGTGCCAGCAGCTTCCAGCCGGGAGTCAACACTGAAGCTTTCTTT. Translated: CASSFQPGVNTEAFF. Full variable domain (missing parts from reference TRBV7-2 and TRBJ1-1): GAGVSQSPSNKVTEKGKDVELRCDPISGHTALYWYRQSLGQGLEFLIYFQGNSAPDKSGLPSDRFSAERTGGSVSTLTIQRTQQEDSAVYLCASSFQPGVNTEAFFGQGTRLTVV.

CDR3 residues: CASSNNSGGLPYEQYF. The DNA for the CDR3 is TGTGCCAGCAGCAATAACAGTGGAGGGTTGCCCTACGAGCAGTACTTC. The rearrangement joins TRBV21-1 to TRBJ2-7; the DNA was not used to check the table's D call, TRBD2. TRBV21-1 counts as a pseudogene. This CDR3 contains 16 residues.

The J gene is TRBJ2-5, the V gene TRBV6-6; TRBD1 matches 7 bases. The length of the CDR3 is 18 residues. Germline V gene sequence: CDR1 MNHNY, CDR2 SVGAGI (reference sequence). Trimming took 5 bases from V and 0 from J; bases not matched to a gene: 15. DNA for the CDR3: TGTGCCAGCAGTGGATCCGGGACAGCCCATTGGTACCAAGAGACCCAGTACTTC. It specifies CASSGSGTAHWYQETQYF.